The present entry profiles one T cell receptor (beta chain) with its context. These data are taken from a study of graft-versus-host responses after intestinal transplantation. Study summary: Multivisceral, liver-intestinal, or isolated intestinal transplants were given to recipients.

The CDR3 is 18 amino acids. From germline, CDR1 is LNHDA and CDR2 SQIVND (reference sequence). The V end was cut by 1 base, the J end by 1 base, with 18 bases between. Method: immunoSEQ multiplex PCR; TCRdb's copy keeps in-frame clones and lacks some. The sample yields roughly 50,000 clones, about 90% seen once. This TCR was sampled from a human patient who received an intestinal transplant, so some T cells may come from the graft donor. This sequence joins TRBV19 and TRBJ2-3; D is unresolved. The material was PBMCs, obtained roughly 660 days after intestinal transplant. CDR3 coding DNA: TGTGCCAGTAGTATAGTGGGGTATAGTCTCCTCGGCACAGATACGCAGTATTTT. Amino acids: CASSIVGYSLLGTDTQYF. Using reference TRBV19 and TRBJ2-3 for the parts outside the CDR3, the full variable domain is DGGITQSPKYLFRKEGQNVTLSCEQNLNHDAMYWYRQDPGQGLRLIYYSQIVNDFQKGDIAEGYSVSREKKESFPLTVTSAQKNPTAFYLCASSIVGYSLLGTDTQYFGPGTRLTVL.